This paragraph covers one T cell receptor (beta chain) sequence. This record comes from a study of T cells after yellow fever vaccination. Whole-study context: Some fractions had low cell numbers, and these were prepared with SMART-Seq v4 Ultra Low Input.

A process of 5'RACE template switching, which added a universal primer site and UMIs, was used to make TCR cDNA. TCRdb re-called the 5' RACE reads through MiXCR, storing one row per CDR3 protein. This table has around 100,000 distinct CDR3 sequences, 8.4% appearing once. This CDR3 comprises 13 residues. Germline CDR1 reads SGHAT; CDR2 reads FQNNGV. V was pared by 4 bases and J by 3 bases, with 1 base of the junction left unmatched. Sequences were derived from CD8+ T cells sorted from PBMCs, sampled 45 days after the yellow fever booster vaccination. The V gene is TRBV11-2, the J gene TRBJ2-3, with 7 positions matching TRBD2. The receptor's source is a young man who received the YFV17D yellow fever vaccine. The CDR3 DNA follows: TGTGCCAGCAGCTGGGGGGGGACAGATACGCAGTATTTT. As protein: CASSWGGTDTQYF.